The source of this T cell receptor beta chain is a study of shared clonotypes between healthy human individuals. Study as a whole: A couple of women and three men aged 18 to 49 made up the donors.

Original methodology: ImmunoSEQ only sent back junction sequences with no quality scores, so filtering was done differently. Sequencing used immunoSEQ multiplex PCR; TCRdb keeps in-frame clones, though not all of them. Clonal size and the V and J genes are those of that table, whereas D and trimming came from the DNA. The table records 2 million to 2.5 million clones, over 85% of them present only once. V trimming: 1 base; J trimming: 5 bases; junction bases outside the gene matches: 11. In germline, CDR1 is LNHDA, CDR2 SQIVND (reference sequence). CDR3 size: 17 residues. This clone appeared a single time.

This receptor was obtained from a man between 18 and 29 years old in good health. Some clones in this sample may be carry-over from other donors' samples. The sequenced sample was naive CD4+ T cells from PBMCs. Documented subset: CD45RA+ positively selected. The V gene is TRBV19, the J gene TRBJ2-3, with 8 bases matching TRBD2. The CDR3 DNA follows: TGTGCCAGTAGTATAGCGGCGCTAGCGGGTGTTCGAGATACGCAGTATTTT. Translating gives CASSIAALAGVRDTQYF.